This record concerns one T cell receptor beta chain sequence. This record comes from a study of blood T cell repertoires in COVID-19. Study background: PBMCs, B-cell-depleted T cells, or T cells provided the cDNA or gDNA that made up the material.

V gave up 4 bases and J gave up 6 bases; unmatched junction bases: 5. Germline loops: CDR1 MDHEN, CDR2 SYDVKM. CDR3 length: 15 residues. The data were produced by immunoSEQ multiplex PCR, yet TCRdb's version contains in-frame clones alone and is incomplete. The table shows some 180,000 clones, with 70% to 90% occurring only once. This sequence joins TRBV28 and TRBJ1-4; 10 bases line up with TRBD1. The sequenced sample consisted of peripheral blood. This TCR derives from a middle-aged man with COVID-19, enrolled during active disease. The CDR3 spells CASSSQDRGDEKLFF. The CDR3 DNA sequence: TGTGCCAGCAGTTCTCAGGACAGGGGGGATGAAAAACTGTTTTTT.